This T cell receptor beta chain was observed in a study of neoadjuvant anti-PD-1 for oral cavity cancer. The wider study: Patients without progression received a fourth nivolumab dose around day 43, then surgical resection on days 50-56.

Blood cells were analyzed directly, without culture or expansion. Most PBMC samples had around 480 ng input DNA in six replicates. Data came from immunoSEQ multiplex PCR; TCRdb stores just in-frame clones and leaves some out. The sample contains about 15,000 clones, under 80% of which appear only once. This clonotype originated in a person aged 35-79 years with oral cavity squamous cell carcinoma. The starting material was PBMCs, obtained before nivolumab (anti-PD-1) treatment.

CDR3 in DNA: TGCAGCGTTGAACTAGGATTCGCCACTGAAGCTTTCTTT. Translating it yields CSVELGFATEAFF. The chain recombines TRBV29-1 with TRBJ1-1; no reliable D call. This CDR3 has 13 residues. The germline gives CDR1 SQVTM, CDR2 ANQGSEA. V dropped 2 bases and J dropped 4 bases, with 11 bases sitting between them.